The 3 T cell receptor beta chains in this list originate from one sample, sequenced in a study of radiotherapy plus CTLA-4 blockade in lung cancer. Data came from immunoSEQ multiplex PCR; TCRdb stores just in-frame clones and leaves some out. The sample gives more than 35,000 clones, 75% to 90% of which show up once; about 5.3% is in the top ten. Source: peripheral blood, taken from a patient treated with radiotherapy plus ipilimumab. Receptors originate from a human donor with non-small cell lung cancer who had stable disease on radiotherapy plus ipilimumab.

The genes are TRBV13 and TRBJ2-3, with a weak D call TRBD2 (5 bases). The CDR3 consists of 18 residues. Trimming cost V 11 bases and J 1 base, with 28 bases left between them. Germline V CDR1 and CDR2: PRHDT, FYEKMQ (reference sequence). As DNA, the CDR3 is TGTGCCGTCCGACGGCCACCAGCGGACCTGGGTCGCACAGATACGCAGTATTTT. Residues: CAVRRPPADLGRTDTQYF.

V and J are TRBV29-1 and TRBJ2-7; 11 nucleotides align to TRBD2. The V gene's germline CDR1 is SQVTM and CDR2 ANQGSEA. After removal of 3 bases from V and 0 bases from J, the junction contained 1 base not matched to a gene. This CDR3 is built from 14 residues. For the CDR3, the DNA is TGCAGCGTTGAGGGACTAGCGGACTCCTACGAGCAGTACTTC. Protein sequence: CSVEGLADSYEQYF.

The chain couples TRBV6-5 to TRBJ2-5; 7 bases agree with TRBD2. This CDR3 has 15 amino acids. Germline V lookup: CDR1 MNHEY, CDR2 SVGAGI. With 4 bases clipped from V and 1 base from J, the junction kept 6 bases outside the gene matches. The CDR3 loop reads CASSSGWEGQETQYF. CDR3 nucleotide sequence: TGTGCCAGCAGTTCCGGTTGGGAGGGCCAAGAGACCCAGTACTTC.